Listed below are T cell receptor beta chains from one sample, sequenced in a study of blood T cell repertoires in COVID-19. Sequenced by immunoSEQ multiplex PCR; TCRdb stores in-frame clones only, minus some. Counted here are about 170,000 clones, roughly four fifths occurring once; the ten biggest clones make up around 2.4%. The sequencing sample was made of peripheral blood. All receptors come from a human donor with acute or convalescent COVID-19. The donor label of this sample is uncertain. Each CDR3 is given with its conserved first and last residue. A D gene is named only where the DNA matches it firmly. Not all rows give a size; the values are once, few, many and, for expanded clones, a class.

TRBV19	TRBJ2-7	-	-	TGTGCCAGTAGTATTCAACCGGGAGCGGTCTACGAGCAGTACTTC	CASSIQPGAVYEQYF
TRBV6-6	TRBJ2-7	-	-	TGTGCCAGCAGTTACTCGAGGCAGGGTAGCTCCTACGAGCAGTACTTC	CASSYSRQGSSYEQYF
TRBV27	TRBJ1-1	TRBD1	-	TGTGCCAGCAGTTTATTTCCAGGGGGTGATCCGAACACTGAAGCTTTCTTT	CASSLFPGGDPNTEAFF
TRBV2	TRBJ1-3	-	-	TGTGCCAGCAGTATTACAGTAAACACCATATATTTT	CASSITVNTIYF
TRBV7-6	TRBJ2-5	-	-	TGTGCCAGCAGCTTAGAACCAGGGGCAGAAAAGACCCAGTACTTC	CASSLEPGAEKTQYF
TRBV9	TRBJ1-1	-	-	TGTGCCAGCAGCGGGGGGCCGGGCGCGACTGAAGCTTTCTTT	CASSGGPGATEAFF
TRBV4-1	TRBJ1-6	-	-	TGCGCCAGCAGCGGTACAGGGCTAGGTTCACCCCTCCACTTT	CASSGTGLGSPLHF
TRBV19	TRBJ2-3	-	-	TGTGCCAGTAGTATAGGGGCAGGGGGCACAGATACGCAGTATTTT	CASSIGAGGTDTQYF
TRBV2	TRBJ1-4	-	-	TGTGCCAGCAGTACACAGGAGGGTAATGAAAAACTGTTTTTT	CASSTQEGNEKLFF
TRBV5-1	TRBJ1-2	TRBD1	once	TGCGCCAGCAGCTGGGGGACAGGGGGTAACTATGGCTACACCTTC	CASSWGTGGNYGYTF
TRBV7-2	TRBJ2-1	-	-	TGTGCCAGCAGCTTACGCCAGGGTGGCAATGAGCAGTTCTTC	CASSLRQGGNEQFF
TRBV19	TRBJ1-2	-	-	TGTGCCAGTAGTATCCGGGGAAACTATGGCTACACCTTC	CASSIRGNYGYTF
TRBV6-1	TRBJ1-6	TRBD1	few	TGTGCCAGCAGTGATCAGGACAGGGGTGGTTCACCCCTCCACTTT	CASSDQDRGGSPLHF
TRBV9	TRBJ1-2	TRBD1	-	TGTGCCAGCAGCGGACAGGGGTCAGGCTATGGCTACACCTTC	CASSGQGSGYGYTF
TRBV29-1	TRBJ2-5	TRBD1	-	TGCAGCACCATCGCAGGGGGCCGGGAGACCCAGTACTTC	CSTIAGGRETQYF
TRBV5-4	TRBJ1-4	-	-	TGTGCCAGCAGCTTGGACAGGAGAGATGAAAAACTGTTTTTT	CASSLDRRDEKLFF
TRBV6-5	TRBJ2-2	-	-	TGTGCCAGCCTGAGGGAAGCGAACACCGGGGAGCTGTTTTTT	CASLREANTGELFF
TRBV10-2	TRBJ2-7	TRBD1	-	TGCGCCAGCAGAGACAGGGTTTCCTACGAGCAGTACTTC	CASRDRVSYEQYF
TRBV11-2	TRBJ1-1	TRBD1	-	TGTGCCAGCAGCTCCTCGGACAGGGGGCGCACTGAAGCTTTCTTT	CASSSSDRGRTEAFF
TRBV12-3/TRBV12-4	TRBJ1-2	-	once	TGTGCCAGCAGGGGGAGATACTATGGCTACACCTTC	CASRGRYYGYTF
TRBV28	TRBJ2-2	-	-	TGTGCCAGCAGTTCCCGGGGACAACGCGGGGAGCTGTTTTTT	CASSSRGQRGELFF
TRBV6-5	TRBJ2-5	-	once	TGTGCCAGCAGTTACTCGCCGACAGGCCAAGAGACCCAGTACTTC	CASSYSPTGQETQYF
TRBV5-1	TRBJ2-2	-	-	TGCGCCAGCAGCCAATCTACAGGGTCCGGGACCGGGGAGCTGTTTTTT	CASSQSTGSGTGELFF
TRBV27	TRBJ2-1	-	-	TGTGCCAGCAGGAGAGTGATGTGGAGTGAGCAGTTCTTC	CASRRVMWSEQFF
TRBV5-1	TRBJ2-2	-	-	TGCGCCAGCAGCGGAGTACAGGGAGTCTCCGGGGAGCTGTTTTTT	CASSGVQGVSGELFF
TRBV9	TRBJ1-4	-	-	TGTGCCAGCAGCGGGGGACAAGGTGAAAAACTGTTTTTT	CASSGGQGEKLFF
TRBV5-1	TRBJ2-7	TRBD2	-	TGCGCCAGCAGCCCAGCTAGCGGGAGGGAAACCTACGAGCAGTACTTC	CASSPASGRETYEQYF
TRBV30	TRBJ1-1	TRBD1	-	TGTGCCTACAGACAGGGGGCGAAGGTGGTGAACACTGAAGCTTTCTTT	CAYRQGAKVVNTEAFF
TRBV5-1	TRBJ2-7	-	-	TGCGCCAGCAGCTTGGGGATTTTTATTCAGGGCGAGCAGTACTTC	CASSLGIFIQGEQYF
TRBV5-1	TRBJ1-2	-	once	TGCGCCAGCAGCTGGAACGGGGGAGGACTTACGAACTATGGCTACACCTTC	CASSWNGGGLTNYGYTF
TRBV9	TRBJ1-1	-	-	TGTGCCAGCAGCGTAGCGCCCGGAAGTAGCGGGATGAACACTGAAGCTTTCTTT	CASSVAPGSSGMNTEAFF
TRBV5-6	TRBJ1-2	-	-	TGTGCCAGCAGCTCCCCAGGGGAGTCTTACAGGTCTTCTAACTATGGCTACACCTTC	CASSSPGESYRSSNYGYTF
TRBV3-1/TRBV3-2	TRBJ1-1	-	-	TGTGCCAGCAGCCAAGGGGGGGGCAAAACTGAAGCTTTCTTT	CASSQGGGKTEAFF
TRBV12-3/TRBV12-4	TRBJ2-5	TRBD2	-	TGTGCCAGCTCCGGACTAGCGCGGGAGACCCAGTACTTC	CASSGLARETQYF
TRBV28	TRBJ2-1	TRBD2	once	TGTGCCAGCAGTTTAGCGGGAGGAGGGAACAATGAGCAGTTCTTC	CASSLAGGGNNEQFF
TRBV5-1	TRBJ2-3	TRBD2	-	TGCGCCAGCAGCTTGGCACTAGCGGAGAACACAGATACGCAGTATTTT	CASSLALAENTDTQYF
TRBV11-2	TRBJ2-1	TRBD1	-	TGTGCCAGCAGCTTAGAAGGGGGCCGATACAATGAGCAGTTCTTC	CASSLEGGRYNEQFF
TRBV12-3/TRBV12-4	TRBJ1-2	-	-	TGTGCCAGCAGTTTTTCAGGGTTGCGTGGCTACACCTTC	CASSFSGLRGYTF
TRBV27	TRBJ1-6	-	-	TGTGCCAGCAGTTTCCAGCTCGGGTCCTATAATTCACCCCTCCACTTT	CASSFQLGSYNSPLHF
TRBV7-8	TRBJ2-1	TRBD2	-	TGTGCCAGCAGCGCCCCTGGAGCGGGGGTTTCGGGCTATGAGCAGTTCTTC	CASSAPGAGVSGYEQFF
TRBV5-6	TRBJ2-7	-	-	TGTGCCAGCAGCCTTAACAGGGCCAGGAGCTCCTACGAGCAGTACTTC	CASSLNRARSSYEQYF
TRBV2	TRBJ2-5	TRBD2	-	TGTGCCAGCAGCGCCGCTAGCGGGGGGTTACAAGAGACCCAGTACTTC	CASSAASGGLQETQYF